This TCR beta chain was profiled in a study of metastatic and nonmetastatic thyroid tumors. Whole-study context: Blood and tumor or nodule tissue repertoires from malignant and benign thyroid patients were compared. Notes on the study in general: Reports indicated that malignant thyroid tumors showed significantly higher TCR beta diversity than benign nodules did, in blood and tumor.

In germline, CDR1 is LNHDA, CDR2 SQIVND (reference sequence). The length of the CDR3 is 13 residues. With 7 bases removed from V and 3 bases from J, the gap between germline ends came to 7 bases. Only a few counts were recorded for this clone. Its specificity is not known. Patients underwent thyroid surgery, and none had received any treatment before it. Per the study methods: The authors used CDR3 differences across clinicopathological groups to build a distant-metastasis classifier for papillary thyroid cancer. TCRdb redid the clone calls on the PCR reads using MiXCR. Here the V and J calls rest on TCRdb's processing, not on the authors' analysis. The sample lists approximately 35,000 clones; around 33% were seen once.

The sample taken for sequencing was tumor tissue. This receptor was identified in a female donor with papillary thyroid cancer or a benign thyroid nodule (not recorded which). Some clones in this sample may be carry-over from other donors' samples. The rearrangement links TRBV19 to TRBJ1-6; D gene unclear. CDR3 nucleotide sequence: TGTGCCAGTACGCGGTACTATAATTCACCCCTCCACTTT. It yields the protein CASTRYYNSPLHF.